The entry below describes one TCR beta chain. Losses at the gene ends were 2 bases for V and 5 bases for J; bases not matched to a gene: 7. This CDR3 contains 15 residues. The germline V gene encodes CDR1 MNHEY and CDR2 SMNVEV (reference sequence). Profiling relied on immunoSEQ multiplex PCR, and the TCRdb table lists in-frame clones only, not all of them. The table records approximately 53,000 clones, around 90% of them present only once. This sample stems from a study of T cell changes during pregnancy in multiple sclerosis. Specimen: CD4+ T cells from peripheral blood mononuclear cells, collected after pregnancy. This receptor was obtained from a female donor in good health, enrolled as a control in a pregnancy study. V gene TRBV27 combines with J gene TRBJ1-2; TRBD1 matches at 8 bases. CDR3 sequence reads: CASSLRQGAVYGYTF. CDR3 sequence (DNA): TGTGCCAGCAGTTTAAGGCAGGGGGCTGTATATGGCTACACCTTC.